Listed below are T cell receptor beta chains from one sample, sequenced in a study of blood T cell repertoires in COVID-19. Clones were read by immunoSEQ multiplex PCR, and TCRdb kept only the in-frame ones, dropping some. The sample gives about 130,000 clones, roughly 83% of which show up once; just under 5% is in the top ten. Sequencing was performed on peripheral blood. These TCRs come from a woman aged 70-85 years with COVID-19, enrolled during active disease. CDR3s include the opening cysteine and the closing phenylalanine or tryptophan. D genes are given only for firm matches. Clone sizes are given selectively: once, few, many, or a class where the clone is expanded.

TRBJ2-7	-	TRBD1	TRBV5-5	CASSLGQGREQYF	TGTGCCAGCAGCCTCGGACAGGGACGCGAGCAGTACTTC
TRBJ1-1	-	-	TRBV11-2	CASSLEGPNTEAFF	TGTGCCAGCAGCTTAGAGGGGCCGAACACTGAAGCTTTCTTT
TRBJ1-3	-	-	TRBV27	CASSLLPGVAGNTIYF	TGTGCCAGCAGTTTATTACCAGGGGTGGCTGGAAACACCATATATTTT
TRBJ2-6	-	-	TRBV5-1	CASSLAREAGANVLTF	TGCGCCAGCAGCTTGGCCAGGGAAGCTGGGGCCAACGTCCTGACTTTC
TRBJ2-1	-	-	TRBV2	CASRWGSPGDEQFF	TGTGCCAGCAGGTGGGGCTCACCTGGGGATGAGCAGTTCTTC
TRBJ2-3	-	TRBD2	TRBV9	CASSVGLAGGRGLTQYF	TGTGCCAGCAGCGTAGGTCTAGCGGGGGGGCGAGGGTTAACGCAGTATTTT
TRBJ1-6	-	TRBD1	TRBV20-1	CSAKTGSGLHF	TGCAGTGCCAAGACAGGGTCAGGCCTCCACTTT
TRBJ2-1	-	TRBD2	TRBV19	CASTRAGGAYNEQFF	TGTGCCAGTACCCGGGCGGGGGGAGCCTACAATGAGCAGTTCTTC
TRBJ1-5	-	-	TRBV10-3	CAISEKGRSGQPQHF	TGTGCCATCAGTGAGAAGGGCAGGTCGGGGCAGCCCCAGCATTTT
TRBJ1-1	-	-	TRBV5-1	CASSLTGEVEAFF	TGCGCCAGCAGCTTGACAGGAGAGGTAGAAGCTTTCTTT
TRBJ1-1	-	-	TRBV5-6	CASSLSYIAGNTEAFF	TGTGCCAGCAGCTTGTCGTATATTGCCGGGAACACTGAAGCTTTCTTT
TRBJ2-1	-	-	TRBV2	CASSDDIHEQFF	TGTGCCAGCAGTGACGACATCCATGAGCAGTTCTTC
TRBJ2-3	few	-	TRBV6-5	CASRSIDTQYF	TGTGCCAGCAGATCAATCGATACGCAGTATTTT
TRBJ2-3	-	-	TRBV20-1	CSASSGRGTDTQYF	TGCAGTGCTAGTAGTGGGCGGGGCACAGATACGCAGTATTTT
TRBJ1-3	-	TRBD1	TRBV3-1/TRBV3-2	CASSRQGNSGNTIYF	TGTGCCAGCAGCCGACAGGGAAACTCTGGAAACACCATATATTTT
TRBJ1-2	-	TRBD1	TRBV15	CATSRPTDRLRGYTF	TGTGCCACCAGCAGACCAACGGACAGGCTACGTGGCTACACCTTC
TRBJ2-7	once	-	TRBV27	CASSLGAGSYEQYF	TGTGCCAGCAGTTTGGGGGCGGGCTCCTACGAGCAGTACTTC
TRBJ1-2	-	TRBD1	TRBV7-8	CASSLDRGADYGYTF	TGTGCCAGCAGCTTAGACAGGGGGGCGGACTATGGCTACACCTTC
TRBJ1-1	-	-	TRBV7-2	CASSLALTGNTEAFF	TGTGCCAGCAGCTTAGCCCTCACAGGGAACACTGAAGCTTTCTTT
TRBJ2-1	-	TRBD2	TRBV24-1	CATSDVTLAGGRNEQFF	TGTGCCACCAGTGACGTAACCCTAGCGGGGGGCCGCAATGAGCAGTTCTTC
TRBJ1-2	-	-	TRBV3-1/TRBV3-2	CASSADWPGGGYTF	TGTGCCAGCAGCGCCGACTGGCCGGGCGGGGGCTACACCTTC
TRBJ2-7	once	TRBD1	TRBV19	CASSITGNKRGLSSYEQYF	TGTGCCAGTAGTATCACCGGAAACAAAAGGGGGCTTAGCAGTTACGAGCAGTACTTC
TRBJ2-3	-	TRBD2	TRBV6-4	CASRDRTSGGLPTDTQYF	TGTGCCAGCAGAGATAGGACTAGCGGGGGGCTCCCCACAGATACGCAGTATTTT
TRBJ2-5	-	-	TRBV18	CASSPENGQTQYF	TGTGCCAGCTCACCAGAAAATGGGCAGACCCAGTACTTC
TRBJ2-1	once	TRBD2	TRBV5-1	CASSLSGVTYNEQFF	TGCGCCAGCAGCCTTAGCGGGGTTACCTACAATGAGCAGTTCTTC
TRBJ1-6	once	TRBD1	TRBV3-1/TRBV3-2	CASSQAGTGGNSPLHF	TGTGCCAGCAGCCAGGCTGGGACAGGGGGCAATTCACCCCTCCACTTT
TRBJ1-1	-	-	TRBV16	CASSPLGGDTEAFF	TGTGCCAGCAGCCCCCTGGGAGGGGACACTGAAGCTTTCTTT
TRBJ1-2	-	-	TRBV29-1	CSADPPRDYGYTF	TGCAGCGCTGACCCCCCCCGGGACTATGGCTACACCTTC
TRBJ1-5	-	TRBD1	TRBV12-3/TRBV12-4	CASSPKTGQPQHF	TGTGCCAGCAGCCCAAAGACAGGGCAGCCCCAGCATTTT